This T cell receptor beta chain is from a study of shared clonotypes between healthy human individuals. CDR1 is SGHDT, CDR2 YYEEEE, per germline. V lost 4 bases, J lost 5 bases, and 11 bases stayed unmatched. The CDR3 length is 16 residues. TCRdb keeps only in-frame clones here, not all; method: immunoSEQ multiplex PCR. The sample holds about 690,000 clones, about nine tenths seen once. This receptor was identified in a man younger than 30 in good health. Some clones in this sample may be carry-over from other donors' samples. This chain joins TRBV5-6 and TRBJ2-1; 8 bases agree with TRBD2. The sample was memory CD8+ T cells from PBMCs. Subset reported: CD45RO+ cells pooled with CCR7-negative TemRA cells. CDR3 in DNA: TGTGCCAGCAGCCTGGCGGGGGGTCCTCGTCACAATGAGCAGTTCTTC. Its translation: CASSLAGGPRHNEQFF. The full variable domain, with the rest looked up from reference TRBV5-6 and TRBJ2-1, is DAGVTQSPTHLIKTRGQQVTLRCSPKSGHDTVSWYQQALGQGPQFIFQYYEEEERQRGNFPDRFSGHQFPNYSSELNVNALLLGDSALYLCASSLAGGPRHNEQFFGPGTRLTVL.